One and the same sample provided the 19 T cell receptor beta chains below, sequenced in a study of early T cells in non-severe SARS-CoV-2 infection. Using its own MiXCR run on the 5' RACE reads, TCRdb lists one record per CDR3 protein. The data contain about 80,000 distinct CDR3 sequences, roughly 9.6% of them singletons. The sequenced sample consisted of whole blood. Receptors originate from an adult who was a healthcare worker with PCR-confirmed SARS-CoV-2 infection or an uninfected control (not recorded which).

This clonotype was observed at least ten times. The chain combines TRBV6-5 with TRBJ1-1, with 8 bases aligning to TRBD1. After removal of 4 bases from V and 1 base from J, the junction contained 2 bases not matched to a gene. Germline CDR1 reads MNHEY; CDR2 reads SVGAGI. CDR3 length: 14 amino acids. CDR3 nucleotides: TGTGCCAGCAGTTCCGGGACAGGGAACACTGAAGCTTTCTTT. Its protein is CASSSGTGNTEAFF.

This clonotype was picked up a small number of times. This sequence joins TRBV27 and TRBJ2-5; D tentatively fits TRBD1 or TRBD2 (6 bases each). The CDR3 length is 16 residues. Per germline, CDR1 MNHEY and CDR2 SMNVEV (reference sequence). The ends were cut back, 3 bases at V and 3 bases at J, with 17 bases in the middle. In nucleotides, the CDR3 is TGTGCCAGCAGTTTTCACCCAGCGGAGGGGGAAGAGACCCAGTACTTC. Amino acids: CASSFHPAEGEETQYF.

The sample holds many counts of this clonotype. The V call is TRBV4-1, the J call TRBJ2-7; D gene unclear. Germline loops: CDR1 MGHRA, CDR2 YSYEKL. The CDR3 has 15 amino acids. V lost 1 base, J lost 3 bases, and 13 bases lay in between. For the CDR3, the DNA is TGCGCCAGCAGCCAAGGTTGGGTAGGCGGCTACGAGCAGTACTTC. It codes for CASSQGWVGGYEQYF.

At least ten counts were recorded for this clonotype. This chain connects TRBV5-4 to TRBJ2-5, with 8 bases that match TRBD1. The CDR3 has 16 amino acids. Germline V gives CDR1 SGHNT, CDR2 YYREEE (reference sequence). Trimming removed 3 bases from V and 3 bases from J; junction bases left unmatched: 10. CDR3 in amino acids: CASSSEPLGQEETQYF. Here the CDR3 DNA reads TGTGCCAGCAGCTCTGAACCCCTGGGACAGGAAGAGACCCAGTACTTC.

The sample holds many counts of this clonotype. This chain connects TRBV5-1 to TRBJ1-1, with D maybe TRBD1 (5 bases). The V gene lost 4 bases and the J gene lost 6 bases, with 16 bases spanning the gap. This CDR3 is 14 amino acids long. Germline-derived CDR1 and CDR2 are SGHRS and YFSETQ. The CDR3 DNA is TGCGCCAGCAGCGCGCAGGGACCGCTATCTGAAGCTTTCTTT. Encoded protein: CASSAQGPLSEAFF.

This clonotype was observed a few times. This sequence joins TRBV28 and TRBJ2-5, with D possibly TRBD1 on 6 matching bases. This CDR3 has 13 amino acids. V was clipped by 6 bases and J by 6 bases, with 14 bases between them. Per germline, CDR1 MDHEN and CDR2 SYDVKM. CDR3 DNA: TGTGCCAGCAGCTACACAGGGTTGCAGACCCAGTACTTC. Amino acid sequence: CASSYTGLQTQYF.

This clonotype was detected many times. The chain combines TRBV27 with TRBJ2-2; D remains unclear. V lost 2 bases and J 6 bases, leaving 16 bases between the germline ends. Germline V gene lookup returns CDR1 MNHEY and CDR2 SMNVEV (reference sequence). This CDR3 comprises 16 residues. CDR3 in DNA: TGTGCCAGCAGTTTAGGGCGCGGCTCAAGTGCCGGGGAGCTGTTTTTT. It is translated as CASSLGRGSSAGELFF.

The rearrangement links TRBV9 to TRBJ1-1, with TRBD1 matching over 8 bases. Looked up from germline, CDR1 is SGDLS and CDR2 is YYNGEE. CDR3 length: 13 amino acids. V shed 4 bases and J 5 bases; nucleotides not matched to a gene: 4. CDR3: CASSRQGRTEAFF. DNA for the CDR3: TGTGCCAGCAGCAGACAGGGGAGGACTGAAGCTTTCTTT.

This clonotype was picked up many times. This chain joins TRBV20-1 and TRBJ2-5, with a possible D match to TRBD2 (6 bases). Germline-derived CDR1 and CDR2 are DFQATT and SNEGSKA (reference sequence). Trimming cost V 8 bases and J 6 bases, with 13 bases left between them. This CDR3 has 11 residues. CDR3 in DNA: TGCAGTCCTACCCGGGGGAAGACCCAGTACTTC. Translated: CSPTRGKTQYF.

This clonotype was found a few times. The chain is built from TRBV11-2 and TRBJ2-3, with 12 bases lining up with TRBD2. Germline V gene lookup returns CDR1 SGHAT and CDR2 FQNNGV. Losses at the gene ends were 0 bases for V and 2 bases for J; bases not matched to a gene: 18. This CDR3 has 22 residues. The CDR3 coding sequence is TGTGCCAGCAGCTTAGATCAGCGGAGCGGGCCTACTAGCGGGAGGCACACAGATACGCAGTATTTT. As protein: CASSLDQRSGPTSGRHTDTQYF. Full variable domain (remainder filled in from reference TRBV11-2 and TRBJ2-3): EAGVAQSPRYKIIEKRQSVAFWCNPISGHATLYWYQQILGQGPKLLIQFQNNGVVDDSQLPKDRFSAERLKGVDSTLKIQPAKLEDSAVYLCASSLDQRSGPTSGRHTDTQYFGPGTRLTVL.

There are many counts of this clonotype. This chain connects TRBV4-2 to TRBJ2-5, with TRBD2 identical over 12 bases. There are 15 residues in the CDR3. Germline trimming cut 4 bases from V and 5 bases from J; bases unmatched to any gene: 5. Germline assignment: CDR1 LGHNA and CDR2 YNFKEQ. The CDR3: CASSPSGTSGETQYF. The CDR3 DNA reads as TGTGCCAGCAGCCCATCCGGGACTAGCGGGGAGACCCAGTACTTC.

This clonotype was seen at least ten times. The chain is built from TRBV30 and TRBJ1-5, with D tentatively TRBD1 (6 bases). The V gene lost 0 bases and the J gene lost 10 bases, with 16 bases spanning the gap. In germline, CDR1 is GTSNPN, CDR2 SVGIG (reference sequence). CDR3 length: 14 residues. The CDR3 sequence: CAWSVGGPTVPQHF. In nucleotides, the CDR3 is TGTGCCTGGAGTGTCGGGGGGCCCACGGTCCCCCAGCATTTT.

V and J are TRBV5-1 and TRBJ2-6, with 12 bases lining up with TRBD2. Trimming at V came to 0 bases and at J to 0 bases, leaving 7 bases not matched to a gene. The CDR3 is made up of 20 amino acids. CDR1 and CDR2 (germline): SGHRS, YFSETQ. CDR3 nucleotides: TGCGCCAGCAGCTTGGTCCTACTAGCGGGAGGAAACTCTGGGGCCAACGTCCTGACTTTC. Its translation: CASSLVLLAGGNSGANVLTF.

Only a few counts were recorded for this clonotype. The CDR3 region has the DNA TGTGCCAGCAGCTTACTTAGGGACGGACTCTACGAGCAGTACTTC. It codes for CASSLLRDGLYEQYF. The chain is built from TRBV7-9 and TRBJ2-7; D assignment may be TRBD1 or TRBD2 (5 bases each). V was shortened by 2 bases and J by 3 bases, with 14 bases between the two germline ends. The CDR3 totals 15 residues. Germline loops: CDR1 SEHNR, CDR2 FQNEAQ (reference sequence).

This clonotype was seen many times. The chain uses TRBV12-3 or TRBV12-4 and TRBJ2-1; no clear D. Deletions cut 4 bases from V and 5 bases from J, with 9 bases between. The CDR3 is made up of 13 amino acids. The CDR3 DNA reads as TGTGCCAGCAGTTCGGACGGCCACAATGAGCAGTTCTTC. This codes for CASSSDGHNEQFF.

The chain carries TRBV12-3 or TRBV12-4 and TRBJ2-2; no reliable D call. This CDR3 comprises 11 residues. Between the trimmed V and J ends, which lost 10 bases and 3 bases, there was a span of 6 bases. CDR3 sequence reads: CATWDTGELFF. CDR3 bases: TGTGCCACCTGGGACACCGGGGAGCTGTTTTTT.

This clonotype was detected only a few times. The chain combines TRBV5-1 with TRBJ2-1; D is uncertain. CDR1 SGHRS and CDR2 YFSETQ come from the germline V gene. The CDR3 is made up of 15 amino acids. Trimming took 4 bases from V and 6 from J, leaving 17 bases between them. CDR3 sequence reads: CASSLSLDFSNEQFF. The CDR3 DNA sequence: TGCGCCAGCAGCCTTTCCCTCGACTTTTCCAATGAGCAGTTCTTC.

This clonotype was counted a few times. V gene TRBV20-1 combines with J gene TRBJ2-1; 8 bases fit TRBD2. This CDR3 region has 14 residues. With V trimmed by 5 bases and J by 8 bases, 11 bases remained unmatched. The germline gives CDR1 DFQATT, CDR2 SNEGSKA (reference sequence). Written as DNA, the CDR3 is TGCAGTGCTGCCTCACTAGCGGTGGTGTATGAGCAGTTCTTC. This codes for CSAASLAVVYEQFF.

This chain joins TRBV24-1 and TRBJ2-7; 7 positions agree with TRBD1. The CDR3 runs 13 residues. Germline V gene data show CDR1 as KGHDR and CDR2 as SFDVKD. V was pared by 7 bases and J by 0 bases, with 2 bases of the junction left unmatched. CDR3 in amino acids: CATSPGGSYEQYF. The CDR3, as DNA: TGTGCCACCAGCCCAGGGGGCTCCTACGAGCAGTACTTC.